This entry lists 23 T cell receptor beta chains sequenced from one sample in a study of human versus mouse CDR3 diversity and MHC coevolution. Sequencing was performed with immunoSEQ multiplex PCR; in TCRdb, only in-frame clones are kept and a portion is missing. This sample carries tens of thousands of clones, over 90% of them seen once, and the ten largest clones take approximately 17%. What was sequenced was naive CD4+ T cells from blood. Subset defined: CD45RO-negative CD62L-positive naive CD4 T cells. Receptor source: a person in their sixties or seventies in good health.

About this clone itself: One junction end does not reproduce the germline sequence, and a read error may be involved. The chain employs TRBV4-2 and TRBJ2-1, with D hard to call. Germline loops: CDR1 LGHNA, CDR2 YNFKEQ. This CDR3 has 15 amino acids. The CDR3 sequence is CASSQDGASHNEQFF. In DNA, the CDR3 is TGTGCCAGCAGCCAAGATGGAGCCTCCCACAATGAGCAGTTCTTC.

The chain has TRBV2 and TRBJ1-4; TRBD1 might be the D (6 bases). V lost 3 bases and J 3 bases, leaving 8 bases between the germline ends. The CDR3 length is 14 residues. The germline gives CDR1 SNHLY, CDR2 FYNNEI. DNA for the CDR3: TGTGCCAGCAGTGACGGACAGCCTAATGAAAAACTGTTTTTT. This gives the protein CASSDGQPNEKLFF.

The chain combines TRBV9 with TRBJ1-2, with 7 positions matching TRBD1. The CDR3 spans 14 residues. V shed 2 bases, J shed 2 bases, and the junction held 3 bases outside the gene matches. CDR1 is SGDLS and CDR2 is YYNGEE in the germline V gene. The chain's CDR3 is CASSVQGQNYGYTF. The CDR3, as DNA: TGTGCCAGCAGCGTCCAGGGACAGAACTATGGCTACACCTTC.

This chain uses TRBV7-9 with TRBJ2-3; weak D call: TRBD1 (5 bases). The length of the CDR3 is 14 residues. Germline V CDR1 and CDR2: SEHNR, FQNEAQ (reference sequence). V lost 8 bases to trimming and J lost 2 bases, with 14 bases between them. DNA for the CDR3: TGTGCCAGCTTCTCGACACAGGTCACAGATACGCAGTATTTT. Protein: CASFSTQVTDTQYF.

This rearrangement joins TRBV27 to TRBJ2-7, with 10 bases identical to TRBD1. J gave up 1 base and V 9 bases, and 9 bases lay outside the gene matches. This CDR3 spans 15 amino acids. Germline V CDR1 and CDR2: MNHEY, SMNVEV (reference sequence). The chain's CDR3 is CASRIGTGVSYEQYF. The CDR3 region has the DNA TGTGCCAGTCGGATTGGGACAGGGGTATCCTACGAGCAGTACTTC.

This clone occurred once. The rearrangement links TRBV19 to TRBJ2-4; D possibly corresponds to TRBD1 (5 bases). Germline CDR1 and CDR2: LNHDA and SQIVND (reference sequence). This CDR3 is built from 16 residues. The ends were cut back, 1 base at V and 1 base at J, with 11 bases in the middle. The CDR3 region has the DNA TGTGCCAGTAGTATAGTTGGGGCAGGGGCCAAAAACATTCAGTACTTC. Translating gives CASSIVGAGAKNIQYF.

This chain links TRBV6-5 with TRBJ1-5, with D perhaps matching TRBD1 (5 bases). Germline V gene data show CDR1 as MNHEY and CDR2 as SVGAGI. Trimming cost V 5 bases and J 7 bases, with 9 bases left between them. CDR3 length: 12 residues. This CDR3 is CASSAQGQPQHF. Written as DNA, the CDR3 is TGTGCCAGCAGTGCTCAGGGACAGCCCCAGCATTTT.

J is TRBJ2-3 and V is TRBV5-1; a weak D match, TRBD1 (5 bases). The germline V and J ends were trimmed by 0 bases and 7 bases, with 12 bases remaining between them. The CDR3 is 14 amino acids. The germline gives CDR1 SGHRS, CDR2 YFSETQ. CDR3 bases: TGCGCCAGCAGCTTGGGACAGAGCACCCATACGCAGTATTTT. As protein: CASSLGQSTHTQYF.

The V call is TRBV11-2, the J call TRBJ2-1; 9 bases align to TRBD2. CDR3 size: 15 residues. J was trimmed by 5 bases and V by 5 bases; bases with no gene match: 7. CDR1 and CDR2 (germline): SGHAT, FQNNGV. CDR3 region: CASSPGTSRNNEQFF. The CDR3 DNA follows: TGTGCCAGCAGCCCCGGGACTAGCAGAAACAATGAGCAGTTCTTC.

The gene calls are TRBV13 and TRBJ2-1; 12 nucleotides agree with TRBD2. Trimming took 4 bases from V and 7 from J; bases not matched to a gene: 2. This CDR3 is built from 14 residues. Germline CDR1 is PRHDT and CDR2 is FYEKMQ (reference sequence). The CDR3: CASSSGTSGNEQFF. The CDR3 DNA reads as TGTGCCAGCAGCTCCGGGACTAGCGGGAATGAGCAGTTCTTC.

The chain combines TRBV2 with TRBJ1-2, with TRBD1 as a possible D gene (6 bases). This CDR3 contains 13 residues. Per the germline V gene, CDR1 is SNHLY and CDR2 is FYNNEI. The V and J ends lost 6 bases and 2 bases respectively, with 10 bases between them. CDR3 coding DNA: TGTGCCAGCAGCTCCGGACAGAACTATGGCTACACCTTC. Protein product: CASSSGQNYGYTF.

This chain uses TRBV7-3 with TRBJ2-5; D may be TRBD1 (5 bases). CDR1 is SGHTA, CDR2 FQGTGA, per germline. This CDR3 has 14 residues. V lost 5 bases and J lost 2, with 12 bases in between. This chain's CDR3 is CASSTGHEQETQYF. The CDR3 DNA reads as TGTGCCAGCAGCACCGGACATGAACAAGAGACCCAGTACTTC.

The table lists this clone with a few counts. The CDR3 protein is CASSQQGARDTIYF. In DNA, the CDR3 is TGTGCCAGCAGTCAACAGGGGGCGCGGGACACCATATATTTT. The V and J genes are TRBV27 and TRBJ1-3, with 9 bases aligning to TRBD1. With 5 bases clipped from V and 8 bases from J, the junction kept 7 bases outside the gene matches. The germline V gene has CDR1 MNHEY and CDR2 SMNVEV (reference sequence). The CDR3 covers 14 residues.

The chain combines TRBV5-1 with TRBJ2-5; D is ambiguous. Germline CDR1 and CDR2: SGHRS and YFSETQ. The CDR3 is 14 residues long. V was pared by 3 bases and J by 4 bases, with 13 bases between. This chain's CDR3 is CASSSRVTSETQYF. The DNA of the CDR3 is TGCGCCAGCAGCTCCCGGGTCACCTCAGAGACCCAGTACTTC. The variable domain in full, completed from reference TRBV5-1 and TRBJ2-5, reads KAGVTQTPRYLIKTRGQQVTLSCSPISGHRSVSWYQQTPGQGLQFLFEYFSETQRNKGNFPGRFSGRQFSNSRSEMNVSTLELGDSALYLCASSSRVTSETQYFGPGTRLLVL.

The V and J genes are TRBV27 and TRBJ2-1, with TRBD2 matching 9 bases. V shed 5 bases and J 12 bases; nucleotides not matched to a gene: 8. This CDR3 region has 13 residues. CDR1 is MNHEY, CDR2 SMNVEV, per germline (reference sequence). The CDR3 DNA sequence: TGTGCCAGCAGTCAGGTAGCGGGAGTTGGGCAGTTCTTC. This translates into CASSQVAGVGQFF.

The V and J genes are TRBV2 and TRBJ1-2; no clear D gene. Looked up from germline, CDR1 is SNHLY and CDR2 is FYNNEI. The length of the CDR3 is 13 residues. V lost 3 bases and J 4 bases, leaving 9 bases between the germline ends. The CDR3 loop reads CASSEAVIYGYTF. The CDR3 bases are TGTGCCAGCAGTGAGGCAGTGATCTATGGCTACACCTTC.

The V call is TRBV5-1, the J call TRBJ2-1; the match to TRBD2 covers 8 bases. The CDR3 covers 16 residues. J was trimmed by 8 bases and V by 0 bases; bases with no gene match: 10. Germline assignment: CDR1 SGHRS and CDR2 YFSETQ. The DNA for the CDR3 is TGCGCCAGCAGCTTGGCCCGAGCGGGAGAAGTACATGAGCAGTTCTTC. It specifies CASSLARAGEVHEQFF. Drawing the rest from reference TRBV5-1 and TRBJ2-1, the complete variable domain is KAGVTQTPRYLIKTRGQQVTLSCSPISGHRSVSWYQQTPGQGLQFLFEYFSETQRNKGNFPGRFSGRQFSNSRSEMNVSTLELGDSALYLCASSLARAGEVHEQFFGPGTRLTVL.

The rearrangement uses TRBV27 and TRBJ2-2; 7 nucleotides agree with TRBD2. CDR1 is MNHEY, CDR2 SMNVEV, per germline (reference sequence). Trimming at V came to 3 bases and at J to 0 bases, leaving 7 bases not matched to a gene. The CDR3 covers 17 residues. The CDR3 nucleotides are TGTGCCAGCAGTTTCACCCGACTAGCATCGAACACCGGGGAGCTGTTTTTT. Its translation is CASSFTRLASNTGELFF.

This clone was seen just once. The chain joins TRBV7-9 to TRBJ1-2; 9 bases match TRBD1. The CDR3 extends over 13 amino acids. The junction had 4 bases not matched to a gene; V was cut back by 3 bases and J by 8 bases. Per the germline V gene, CDR1 is SEHNR and CDR2 is FQNEAQ (reference sequence). The CDR3 DNA is TGTGCCAGCAGCTTGGGGGGACAGGGAGGCTACACCTTC. This sequence encodes CASSLGGQGGYTF.

This chain connects TRBV19 to TRBJ2-2; 7 bases agree with TRBD2. The germline V gene has CDR1 LNHDA and CDR2 SQIVND (reference sequence). This CDR3 has 13 residues. J was trimmed by 6 bases and V by 3 bases; bases with no gene match: 1. The CDR3 nucleotides read TGTGCCAGTAGTATTCGGGGGGCCGGGGAGCTGTTTTTT. Its protein is CASSIRGAGELFF. Full variable domain (missing parts from reference TRBV19 and TRBJ2-2): DGGITQSPKYLFRKEGQNVTLSCEQNLNHDAMYWYRQDPGQGLRLIYYSQIVNDFQKGDIAEGYSVSREKKESFPLTVTSAQKNPTAFYLCASSIRGAGELFFGEGSRLTVL.

In the case of this clone: Germline and junction disagree at one end, which may indicate a read error. The CDR3 sequence: CASSLTGLANNERFF. The CDR3 DNA sequence: TGTGCCAGCAGCTTAACGGGGCTAGCGAACAATGAGCGGTTCTTC. This chain joins TRBV11-3 and TRBJ2-1; tentatively, D is TRBD2 (6 bases). CDR3 length: 15 amino acids. Per germline, CDR1 SGHNT and CDR2 YENEEA. The full variable domain, completed using reference TRBV11-3 and TRBJ2-1, is EAGVVQSPRYKIIEKKQPVAFWCNPISGHNTLYWYLQNLGQGPELLIRYENEEAVDDSQLPKDRFSAERLKGVDSTLKIQPAELGDSAVYLCASSLTGLANNERFFGPGTRLTVL.

About this clone itself: One end of the junction is discordant with germline, which a read error may explain. The rearrangement links TRBV9 to TRBJ1-6, with D possibly TRBD1 on 6 matching bases. The CDR3 sequence is 15 residues long. Germline-derived CDR1 and CDR2 are SGDLS and YYNGEE. CDR3 DNA: TGTGCCAGCAGCGTAGACGGTCAGGGGAATTCACTCCTCCACTTT. As protein: CASSVDGQGNSLLHF.

V and J are TRBV7-6 and TRBJ2-3, with TRBD2 identical over 15 bases. The V gene end was trimmed by 2 bases and the J gene end by 4 bases; junction bases not matched to a gene: 10. The CDR3 runs 19 residues. Germline V gene lookup returns CDR1 SGHVS and CDR2 FNYEAQ. CDR3 nucleotide sequence: TGTGCCAGCAGCTTAAACCCAAATGGACTAGCGGGAGGGTCAGATACGCAGTATTTT. Amino acids: CASSLNPNGLAGGSDTQYF.